These 29 T cell receptor beta chains originate from one sample sequenced in a study of shared clonotypes between healthy human individuals. Some clones are missing from TCRdb's copy, which holds only in-frame ones; the method was immunoSEQ multiplex PCR. The sample lists some 1 million clones, more than 60% occurring once. Sequencing used memory CD4+ T cells sorted from blood. Subset of the sample: CD45RA-negative fraction. The receptors derive from a man aged 18-30 years in good health.

The chain combines TRBV7-6 with TRBJ2-3; D possibly uses TRBD1 or TRBD2 (6 bases each). Deletions cut 8 bases from V and 1 base from J, with 10 bases between. The V gene's germline CDR1 is SGHVS and CDR2 FNYEAQ. The CDR3 loop spans 13 amino acids. CDR3 nucleotide sequence: TGTGCCAGCGGAAGGGGGGGCACAGATACGCAGTATTTT. Amino acids: CASGRGGTDTQYF.

This clone showed up just a few times. The chain links TRBV4-1 to TRBJ2-2; 9 bases align to TRBD1. Unmatched junction bases numbered 4, after V lost 2 bases and J lost 6 bases. The germline CDR1 and CDR2 sequences are MGHRA and YSYEKL. The CDR3 sequence is 15 residues long. CDR3 nucleotides: TGCGCCAGCAGCCAAAGACAGGGGGGCGCCGGGGAGCTGTTTTTT. Translating it yields CASSQRQGGAGELFF.

The chain is built from TRBV18 and TRBJ2-1, with D hard to call. The CDR3 contains 16 residues. V dropped 3 bases and J dropped 3 bases, with 15 bases sitting between them. Germline V gives CDR1 KGHSH, CDR2 LQKENI. CDR3 region: CASSPPARIHYNEQFF. Here the CDR3 DNA reads TGTGCCAGCTCACCCCCGGCCAGAATTCACTACAATGAGCAGTTCTTC. Full variable domain (missing parts from reference TRBV18 and TRBJ2-1): NAGVMQNPRHLVRRRGQEARLRCSPMKGHSHVYWYRQLPEEGLKFMVYLQKENIIDESGMPKERFSAEFPKEGPSILRIQQVVRGDSAAYFCASSPPARIHYNEQFFGPGTRLTVL.

J is TRBJ1-2 and V is TRBV4-2; D is unclear. Germline V CDR1 and CDR2: LGHNA, YNFKEQ. Trimming took off 0 bases at V and 7 bases at J, with 6 bases between the two ends. The CDR3 is 12 amino acids. CDR3 nucleotides: TGTGCCAGCAGCCAAGATATTGGTGGCTACACCTTC. This gives the protein CASSQDIGGYTF.

The chain employs TRBV4-1 and TRBJ2-7; 9 bases fit TRBD1. After removal of 1 base from V and 8 bases from J, the junction contained 6 bases not matched to a gene. Germline CDR1 and CDR2: MGHRA and YSYEKL. The length of the CDR3 is 14 residues. The CDR3 sequence is CASSQGTGETKQYF. Written as DNA, the CDR3 is TGCGCCAGCAGCCAAGGGACAGGGGAAACGAAGCAGTACTTC.

The rearrangement links TRBV2 to TRBJ2-7; D may be TRBD1 or TRBD2 (7 bases each). V dropped 8 bases and J dropped 3 bases, with 17 bases sitting between them. Germline V lookup: CDR1 SNHLY, CDR2 FYNNEI. The CDR3 consists of 14 residues. The CDR3 DNA reads as TGTGCCAGCCTCAGGGGGGGGATGAACTACGAGCAGTACTTC. Translating gives CASLRGGMNYEQYF.

The V gene is TRBV5-1, the J gene TRBJ2-3; D may be TRBD2 (6 bases). The germline V gene has CDR1 SGHRS and CDR2 YFSETQ. The ends were cut back, 3 bases at V and 0 bases at J, with 14 bases in the middle. The CDR3 covers 16 residues. The CDR3 bases are TGCGCCAGCAGCTGGAACACCGGGACTAGCACAGATACGCAGTATTTT. Amino acid sequence: CASSWNTGTSTDTQYF. The complete variable domain, with remaining parts taken from reference TRBV5-1 and TRBJ2-3, reads KAGVTQTPRYLIKTRGQQVTLSCSPISGHRSVSWYQQTPGQGLQFLFEYFSETQRNKGNFPGRFSGRQFSNSRSEMNVSTLELGDSALYLCASSWNTGTSTDTQYFGPGTRLTVL.

This clone was detected ten times or more. The V gene is TRBV19, the J gene TRBJ1-6; a possible D gene is TRBD1 (5 bases). Trimming left V 7 bases short and J 8 bases short, with 15 bases between. There are 14 residues in the CDR3. Germline V gene lookup returns CDR1 LNHDA and CDR2 SQIVND (reference sequence). The CDR3 sequence is CASNLGDLYSPLHF. The CDR3 region has the DNA TGTGCCAGTAATCTAGGGGACCTTTATTCACCCCTCCACTTT.

This clone has just a few counts. The same CDR3 arises from other DNA sequences in this sample as well. The V call is TRBV28, the J call TRBJ1-5; a weak D match, TRBD1 (5 bases). The V end lost 5 bases, the J end lost 7 bases, and 9 bases lay between the germline ends. Per germline, CDR1 MDHEN and CDR2 SYDVKM. The CDR3 length is 12 residues. CDR3 nucleotides: TGTGCCAGCAGTCTTAAGGGGCAGCCCCAGCATTTT. Its translation is CASSLKGQPQHF.

This clone was detected a few times. The rearrangement links TRBV14 to TRBJ1-2; 8 bases map to TRBD1. CDR1 is SGHDN, CDR2 FVKESK, per germline. This CDR3 is built from 13 residues. The ends lost 2 bases at V and 4 bases at J; junction bases unmatched: 0. CDR3 DNA: TGTGCCAGCAGCCAACAGGGGGCCTATGGCTACACCTTC. The encoded protein is CASSQQGAYGYTF.

This rearrangement joins TRBV27 to TRBJ1-6, with D perhaps matching TRBD1 (5 bases). The CDR3 covers 13 residues. The germline V gene has CDR1 MNHEY and CDR2 SMNVEV (reference sequence). Trimming stripped 6 bases from V and 10 bases from J, with 13 bases between. Here the CDR3 reads CASSPGVRSPLHF. The CDR3 DNA reads TGTGCCAGCAGCCCGGGGGTTCGATCACCCCTCCACTTT.

This chain connects TRBV7-8 to TRBJ2-7, with 10 bases fitting TRBD1. The CDR3 covers 15 residues. Germline V CDR1 and CDR2: SGHVS, FQNEAQ. The ends lost 6 bases at V and 7 bases at J; junction bases unmatched: 12. The CDR3 DNA follows: TGTGCCAGCAGACCATTGGGGACAGGGGTGGGGGAGCAGTACTTC. This gives the protein CASRPLGTGVGEQYF.

Comment on this clone: The same CDR3 can be traced to other DNA sequences in this sample. This CDR3 is CASSRSGSSYEQYF. DNA of the CDR3: TGTGCCAGCAGCCGAAGCGGGAGCAGCTACGAGCAGTACTTC. This chain joins TRBV11-2 and TRBJ2-7, with 8 bases matching TRBD2. Looked up from germline, CDR1 is SGHAT and CDR2 is FQNNGV. The CDR3 runs to 14 residues. Losses at the gene ends were 5 bases for V and 3 bases for J; bases not matched to a gene: 6.

The chain carries TRBV5-1 and TRBJ1-1, with D uncertain. Germline V gene sequence: CDR1 SGHRS, CDR2 YFSETQ. Trimming pared 0 bases from V and 0 bases from J, leaving 9 bases between. This CDR3 contains 15 residues. The CDR3 DNA reads TGCGCCAGCAGCTTGGTTAACAGTTTGAACACTGAAGCTTTCTTT. Amino acid sequence: CASSLVNSLNTEAFF.

The rearrangement joins TRBV7-7 to TRBJ2-6; D possibly corresponds to TRBD1 (5 bases). This CDR3 is 14 amino acids long. Germline assignment: CDR1 SSHAT and CDR2 FNYEAQ (reference sequence). The CDR3 sequence is CASRRVSGANVLTF. DNA of the CDR3: TGTGCTAGCCGCAGGGTCTCTGGGGCCAACGTCCTGACTTTC.

This chain connects TRBV18 to TRBJ1-3, with a possible D match to TRBD1 (6 bases). The CDR3 is 15 amino acids. V shed 5 bases and J shed 2 bases, with 13 bases lying between them. The germline CDR1 and CDR2 sequences are KGHSH and LQKENI. Written as DNA, the CDR3 is TGTGCCAGCTCAGCCCGGGACACCACTGGAAACACCATATATTTT. Protein product: CASSARDTTGNTIYF.

The V gene is TRBV19, the J gene TRBJ2-2; D is unresolved. Germline CDR1 and CDR2: LNHDA and SQIVND (reference sequence). Trimming shortened V by 2 bases and J by 5 bases, and 3 bases separated the two germline ends. This CDR3 contains 12 residues. CDR3 in DNA: TGTGCCAGTAGTATAAAAACCGGGGAGCTGTTTTTT. Protein product: CASSIKTGELFF.

This clone showed up just a few times. V and J are TRBV7-9 and TRBJ2-5, with 11 bases identical to TRBD1. The CDR3 contains 17 residues. The J segment lost 4 bases and the V segment lost 1 base, leaving 8 bases of the junction unmatched. Per germline, CDR1 SEHNR and CDR2 FQNEAQ (reference sequence). For the CDR3, the DNA is TGTGCCAGCAGCTTAGGAGCAAGGACAGGGGGCGTAGAGACCCAGTACTTC. Protein: CASSLGARTGGVETQYF. Variable domain in full (rest from reference TRBV7-9 and TRBJ2-5): DTGVSQNPRHKITKRGQNVTFRCDPISEHNRLYWYRQTLGQGPEFLTYFQNEAQLEKSRLLSDRFSAERPKGSFSTLEIQRTEQGDSAMYLCASSLGARTGGVETQYFGPGTRLLVL.

The chain links TRBV11-2 to TRBJ2-5, with TRBD1 matching 8 bases. CDR1 is SGHAT, CDR2 FQNNGV, per germline. This CDR3 has 16 residues. V trimming: 5 bases; J trimming: 4 bases; junction bases outside the gene matches: 12. The CDR3 sequence is CASSPGRGQGLETQYF. CDR3 DNA sequence: TGTGCCAGCAGCCCAGGGCGCGGACAGGGTTTAGAGACCCAGTACTTC.

This sequence joins TRBV30 and TRBJ1-2, with 10 bases fitting TRBD1. This CDR3 contains 16 residues. The trim removed 1 base at V and 0 bases at J, leaving 5 bases unmatched. Germline assignment: CDR1 GTSNPN and CDR2 SVGIG (reference sequence). The CDR3 region has the DNA TGTGCCTGGAGTGGGAGGGGACAGGGGCCTAACTATGGCTACACCTTC. Its protein product is CAWSGRGQGPNYGYTF.

This clone was counted only a few times. The CDR3 DNA sequence: TGTGCCAGCAGCGGGCGACAGGGAAGTTCGATCCTCCACTACGAGCAGTACTTC. This gives the protein CASSGRQGSSILHYEQYF. J is TRBJ2-7 and V is TRBV11-2; 7 nucleotides align to TRBD1. Germline V gene sequence: CDR1 SGHAT, CDR2 FQNNGV. V gave up 5 bases and J gave up 3 bases; unmatched junction bases: 19. The CDR3 is 18 amino acids.

Notes on this clone: Germline is not matched at one junction end, which may reflect a read error. The chain links TRBV7-7 to TRBJ2-5; 7 bases map to TRBD2. Germline CDR1 and CDR2: SSHAT and FNYEAQ (reference sequence). The length of the CDR3 is 14 residues. CDR3 amino acids: CASSPSGMQETQYF. Written as DNA, the CDR3 is TGTGCTAGCAGCCCTAGCGGAATGCAAGAGACCCAGTACTTC.

This rearrangement joins TRBV10-1 to TRBJ2-1; no definite D call. The ends were cut back, 3 bases at V and 6 bases at J, with 6 bases in the middle. CDR1 and CDR2 (germline): WNHNN, SYGVQD (reference sequence). CDR3 length: 12 amino acids. The CDR3 loop is CASSESSNEQFF. CDR3 in DNA: TGCGCCAGCAGTGAAAGTAGCAATGAGCAGTTCTTC.

As DNA, the CDR3 is TGTGCTAGTCGCGCTTCGGCCGAGACCCAGTACTTC. Encoded protein: CASRASAETQYF. The chain combines TRBV12-5 with TRBJ2-5; no clear D. From germline, CDR1 is LGHNT and CDR2 FRNRAP. This CDR3 is 12 amino acids long. V dropped 8 bases and J dropped 5 bases, with 12 bases sitting between them.

This clone has only a few counts. The chain carries TRBV30 and TRBJ1-4, with 8 bases identical to TRBD1. The CDR3 has 14 residues. V lost 4 bases, J lost 3 bases, and 4 bases stayed unmatched. Germline V gives CDR1 GTSNPN, CDR2 SVGIG (reference sequence). The CDR3 region has the DNA TGTGCCTGGAACAGGGGACAGGCTAATGAAAAACTGTTTTTT. This codes for CAWNRGQANEKLFF.

The chain combines TRBV30 with TRBJ2-3, with 9 bases identical to TRBD2. The CDR3 runs 12 residues. Trimming cost V 0 bases and J 10 bases; bases outside gene matches: 2. Germline CDR1 is GTSNPN and CDR2 is SVGIG (reference sequence). The CDR3 bases are TGTGCCTGGAGTGTAATAGCGGGAGCGCAGTATTTT. It yields the protein CAWSVIAGAQYF.

Only one count was recorded for this clone. Other DNA sequences in the sample encode the same CDR3. The chain employs TRBV7-9 and TRBJ2-2; D tentatively reads TRBD1 or TRBD2 (5 bases each). Trimming cost V 2 bases and J 6 bases, with 7 bases left between them. CDR1 and CDR2 from the germline V gene are SEHNR and FQNEAQ (reference sequence). The CDR3 is 13 amino acids. CDR3 nucleotide sequence: TGTGCCAGCAGCTTACAGGGAGCCGGGGAGCTGTTTTTT. It is translated as CASSLQGAGELFF.

This rearrangement joins TRBV4-2 to TRBJ2-1, with TRBD2 identical over 14 bases. Germline V gene sequence: CDR1 LGHNA, CDR2 YNFKEQ. After removal of 5 bases from V and 0 bases from J, the junction contained 6 bases not matched to a gene. This CDR3 region has 18 residues. This chain's CDR3 is CASSLGTSGGSSYNEQFF. CDR3 in DNA: TGTGCCAGCAGCTTAGGGACTAGCGGGGGAAGCTCCTACAATGAGCAGTTCTTC.

The sample holds a few counts of this clone. The same CDR3 is also encoded by other DNA sequences in this sample. V and J are TRBV7-2 and TRBJ1-5; no firm D call. The CDR3 contains 15 residues. The germline CDR1 and CDR2 sequences are SGHTA and FQGNSA. The V end lost 1 base, the J end lost 2 bases, and 9 bases lay between the germline ends. In nucleotides, the CDR3 is TGTGCCAGCAGCTTAGACGGTCGGGGCAATCAGCCCCAGCATTTT. It specifies CASSLDGRGNQPQHF.